This entry lists 14 T cell receptor beta chains sequenced from one sample in a study of technical replicates of blood from a handful of donors. Method: immunoSEQ multiplex PCR; TCRdb's copy keeps in-frame clones and lacks some. Here the sample spans 55,000 to 75,000 clones, 75% to 95% being singletons. The source material was PBMCs. Receptors were obtained from a human donor in good health. Some clones in this sample may be carry-over from other donors' samples.

The gene calls are TRBV5-1 and TRBJ2-7; 9 positions match TRBD2. The CDR3 contains 14 residues. The V segment lost 1 base and the J segment 7 bases; nucleotides outside the gene matches: 6. Germline loops: CDR1 SGHRS, CDR2 YFSETQ. The CDR3 DNA follows: TGCGCCAGCAGCTTGACAGCGGGGGGCCGGGAGCAGTACTTC. This translates into CASSLTAGGREQYF.

V and J are TRBV30 and TRBJ2-2, with TRBD1 identical over 8 bases. The length of the CDR3 is 15 residues. Trimming removed 0 bases from V and 6 bases from J; junction bases left unmatched: 6. From germline, CDR1 is GTSNPN and CDR2 SVGIG (reference sequence). CDR3 loop: CAWSVQDRAAGELFF. As DNA, the CDR3 is TGTGCCTGGAGTGTACAGGACAGGGCAGCCGGGGAGCTGTTTTTT.

The rearrangement joins TRBV9 to TRBJ2-5; D is perhaps TRBD2 (5 bases). Germline V CDR1 and CDR2: SGDLS, YYNGEE. The CDR3 is made up of 16 amino acids. Trimming took 4 bases from V and 5 from J, leaving 21 bases between them. The CDR3 DNA sequence: TGTGCCAGCAGCCCAAGCCAGCGGCGGGCGTCGGAGACCCAGTACTTC. It translates to CASSPSQRRASETQYF.

The CDR3 loop reads CASSYSPLSVYEQYF. DNA for the CDR3: TGTGCCAGCAGTTACTCACCCCTTTCGGTCTACGAGCAGTACTTC. V gene TRBV6-5 combines with J gene TRBJ2-7; D uncertain. Germline-derived CDR1 and CDR2 are MNHEY and SVGAGI. Deletions cut 0 bases from V and 3 bases from J, with 12 bases between. This CDR3 is 15 amino acids long.

This clone was counted at least ten times. This chain joins TRBV6-4 and TRBJ1-1; D perhaps matches TRBD1 (6 bases). V shed 5 bases and J shed 0 bases, with 7 bases lying between them. Germline CDR1 is MRHNA and CDR2 is SNTAGT. This CDR3 region has 13 residues. The DNA of the CDR3 is TGTGCCAGCAGTCCAGGGGTGAACACTGAAGCTTTCTTT. Encoded protein: CASSPGVNTEAFF.

The rearrangement uses TRBV2 and TRBJ2-1; 14 bases agree with TRBD2. The ends lost 0 bases at V and 13 bases at J; junction bases unmatched: 8. Germline V gives CDR1 SNHLY, CDR2 FYNNEI. CDR3 length: 16 amino acids. The CDR3 nucleotides are TGTGCCAGCAGTGAAGCGGCGACTAGCGGGAGGGCCGGTCAGTTCTTC. It translates to CASSEAATSGRAGQFF. The full variable domain, its missing parts supplied by reference TRBV2 and TRBJ2-1, is EPEVTQTPSHQVTQMGQEVILRCVPISNHLYFYWYRQILGQKVEFLVSFYNNEISEKSEIFDDQFSVERPDGSNFTLKIRSTKLEDSAMYFCASSEAATSGRAGQFFGPGTRLTVL.

The sample holds one count of this clone. The chain uses TRBV20-1 and TRBJ2-7; tentatively, D is TRBD2 (5 bases). The V and J ends lost 6 bases and 6 bases respectively, with 9 bases between them. The CDR3 has 10 amino acids. From germline, CDR1 is DFQATT and CDR2 SNEGSKA (reference sequence). CDR3: CSAGVTEQYF. CDR3 sequence (DNA): TGCAGTGCCGGGGTCACCGAGCAGTACTTC.

This chain connects TRBV18 to TRBJ1-1; the D gene is possibly TRBD1 (6 bases). Between the trimmed V and J ends, which lost 5 bases and 1 base, there was a span of 11 bases. CDR1 is KGHSH, CDR2 LQKENI, per germline. The CDR3 loop spans 14 amino acids. This CDR3 is CASSSQQGNTEAFF. The CDR3 DNA reads TGTGCCAGCTCATCACAACAGGGGAACACTGAAGCTTTCTTT.

The chain combines TRBV15 with TRBJ2-2, with D perhaps TRBD2 (5 bases). Germline V gene sequence: CDR1 LNHNV, CDR2 YYDKDF (reference sequence). The CDR3 is 15 amino acids. Deletions cut 1 base from V and 4 bases from J, with 10 bases between. The CDR3 DNA sequence: TGTGCCACCAGCAGAGGTGGGCGGGCCACCGGGGAGCTGTTTTTT. Residues: CATSRGGRATGELFF. The variable domain in full, completed from reference TRBV15 and TRBJ2-2, reads DAMVIQNPRYQVTQFGKPVTLSCSQTLNHNVMYWYQQKSSQAPKLLFHYYDKDFNNEADTPDNFQSRRPNTSFCFLDIRSPGLGDTAMYLCATSRGGRATGELFFGEGSRLTVL.

The chain combines TRBV6-5 with TRBJ2-1; D possibly corresponds to TRBD2 (5 bases). This CDR3 comprises 15 residues. Looked up from germline, CDR1 is MNHEY and CDR2 is SVGAGI. Trimming took off 0 bases at V and 9 bases at J, with 15 bases between the two ends. As DNA, the CDR3 is TGTGCCAGCAGTTACTCGGGTGGGAGTTTTAGTGAGCAGTTCTTC. It translates to CASSYSGGSFSEQFF.

The J gene is TRBJ2-7, the V gene TRBV6-5; 10 bases are shared with TRBD2. J was trimmed by 3 bases and V by 2 bases; bases with no gene match: 7. The length of the CDR3 is 16 residues. From germline, CDR1 is MNHEY and CDR2 SVGAGI. CDR3 coding DNA: TGTGCCAGCAGTTACACTCTAGCGGGGGCCAACTACGAGCAGTACTTC. Translated: CASSYTLAGANYEQYF.

This rearrangement joins TRBV28 to TRBJ1-4, with a possible D match to TRBD1 (6 bases). The CDR3 has 14 residues. Trimming left V 6 bases short and J 8 bases short, with 16 bases between. The germline V gene has CDR1 MDHEN and CDR2 SYDVKM. The CDR3 loop reads CASRIGGADEKLFF. CDR3 sequence (DNA): TGTGCCAGCAGAATTGGGGGCGCAGACGAAAAACTGTTTTTT.

The sample holds a few counts of this clone. The rearrangement uses TRBV27 and TRBJ1-3; D is ambiguous. Trimming took 4 bases from V and 0 from J, leaving 4 bases between them. The CDR3 runs 13 residues. Germline V gene sequence: CDR1 MNHEY, CDR2 SMNVEV (reference sequence). In nucleotides, the CDR3 is TGTGCCAGCAGTTACAACTCTGGAAACACCATATATTTT. Its translation is CASSYNSGNTIYF.

The chain carries TRBV4-1 and TRBJ1-2, with TRBD1 matching over 7 bases. With V trimmed by 5 bases and J by 4 bases, 13 bases remained unmatched. The CDR3 runs 16 residues. Germline loops: CDR1 MGHRA, CDR2 YSYEKL. The CDR3 DNA reads TGCGCCAGCAGCTCCAGGGCACAGGGGCTGACCTATGGCTACACCTTC. Translating it yields CASSSRAQGLTYGYTF.